This TCR beta chain is from a study of STAT3 mutations in large granular lymphocyte leukemia. Study results and limitations: Every T-cell large granular lymphocyte leukemia patient had at least one immunodominant TCR beta clonotype.

Remarks on this clone: What it binds is not known.

The CDR3 contains 14 residues. Per germline, CDR1 LGHNA and CDR2 YSLEER. V was shortened by 1 base and J by 7 bases, with 13 bases between the two germline ends. The assay was immunoSEQ multiplex PCR, and TCRdb's table has in-frame clones only and misses some. Seen here are nearly 25,000 clones, 94% observed once, and the top ten hold approximately 6%. This sequence joins TRBV4-3 and TRBJ1-2; D unresolved. The sequence came from a man aged 40-49 years with T-cell large granular lymphocyte leukemia. Some clones in this sample may be carry-over from other donors' samples. Sequencing used peripheral blood mononuclear cells. DNA for the CDR3: TGCGCCAGCAGCCAAGTACCAGGTTACGGTGGCTACACCTTC. Protein sequence: CASSQVPGYGGYTF.